This T cell receptor (beta chain) was captured in a study of cytomegalovirus exposure and HLA in healthy donors. Healthy individuals who donated bone marrow served as the donors. It was with 60 Vbeta and 13 Jbeta primers that the PCR ran. Libraries were prepared by immunoSEQ multiplex PCR; TCRdb keeps only in-frame clonotypes and omits some of them. The sample includes 95,000 to 100,000 clones, 85% of them seen just once. The CDR3 has 14 amino acids. Per germline, CDR1 SGHRS and CDR2 YFSETQ. The ends were cut back, 3 bases at V and 2 bases at J, with 11 bases in the middle. Study-level results: No immune exposure information besides CMV serostatus was available.

On this clone: Its target is unknown.

The sequence came from a young man in good health and CMV-seronegative. The sequenced sample was PBMCs. The rearrangement joins TRBV5-1 to TRBJ1-2; D perhaps matches TRBD1 (6 bases). CDR3 DNA: TGCGCCAGCAGCTCTATTACAGGGAACTATGGCTACACCTTC. It codes for CASSSITGNYGYTF.